These 23 T cell receptor beta chains originate from one sample sequenced in a study of blood T cell repertoires in COVID-19. Using immunoSEQ multiplex PCR, the repertoire was profiled, and TCRdb retains in-frame clones only, with some absent. The sample lists roughly 120,000 clones, over 65% seen once, with 6.2% in the top ten. Sequencing was carried out using peripheral blood. These receptors were obtained from a man aged 70 or older with acute or convalescent COVID-19.

This clone was observed a single time. The chain carries TRBV5-1 and TRBJ1-2, with a tentative D call TRBD1 (6 bases). Per germline, CDR1 SGHRS and CDR2 YFSETQ. Trimming removed 0 bases from V and 5 bases from J, with 20 bases in between. The CDR3 is made up of 17 amino acids. This CDR3 reads CASSLAQGGGFSYGYTF. CDR3 DNA sequence: TGCGCCAGCAGCTTGGCCCAGGGAGGGGGTTTCTCGTATGGCTACACCTTC.

The gene calls are TRBV6-5 and TRBJ1-2; D uncertain. The V gene lost 8 bases and the J gene lost 6 bases, with 10 bases spanning the gap. CDR3 length equals 11 residues. Germline V gives CDR1 MNHEY, CDR2 SVGAGI. CDR3 in DNA: TGTGCCAGCCGTCGGGGTCATGGCTACACCTTC. Translated: CASRRGHGYTF.

The chain is built from TRBV4-3 and TRBJ1-5, with D tentatively TRBD1 (6 bases). V was trimmed by 1 base and J by 1 base, leaving 20 bases between them. The V gene's germline CDR1 is LGHNA and CDR2 YSLEER. The CDR3 sequence is 19 residues long. The CDR3 nucleotides read TGCGCCAGCAGCCAAGGATTATATGTCGGGGGGCAGAGCAATCAGCCCCAGCATTTT. The encoded protein is CASSQGLYVGGQSNQPQHF.

The chain recombines TRBV30 with TRBJ1-1, with D tentatively TRBD1 (6 bases). The germline V gene encodes CDR1 GTSNPN and CDR2 SVGIG (reference sequence). The CDR3 runs to 13 residues. The chain's CDR3 is CARREGGNTEAFF. CDR3 sequence (DNA): TGTGCGCGTCGGGAGGGGGGGAACACTGAAGCTTTCTTT.

This clone was seen only a few times. The same CDR3 can be traced to other DNA sequences in this sample. The V gene is TRBV4-1, the J gene TRBJ1-1, with D maybe TRBD1 (6 bases). Trimming took 8 bases from V and 0 from J, leaving 28 bases between them. From germline, CDR1 is MGHRA and CDR2 YSYEKL. The length of the CDR3 is 19 residues. The CDR3, as DNA: TGCGCCAGCGACTCGGGGGGGGCCTCGAGCTATTTCTTGAACACTGAAGCTTTCTTT. As protein: CASDSGGASSYFLNTEAFF.

This chain links TRBV5-1 with TRBJ2-5; 11 bases are shared with TRBD2. Germline V gene data show CDR1 as SGHRS and CDR2 as YFSETQ. With V trimmed by 2 bases and J by 4 bases, 4 bases remained unmatched. CDR3 length: 15 residues. CDR3 amino acids: CASSLMGTSGETQYF. The CDR3 nucleotides read TGCGCCAGCAGCTTAATGGGGACTAGCGGAGAGACCCAGTACTTC.

Only one count was recorded for this clone. The chain has TRBV6-6 and TRBJ2-6; TRBD2 aligns across 8 bases. CDR1 MNHNY and CDR2 SVGAGI come from the germline V gene (reference sequence). The V and J ends lost 6 bases and 1 base, in that order; junction bases with no gene match: 2. CDR3 length: 15 residues. The CDR3 coding sequence is TGTGCCAGCAGCCAGCGGGGGTCTGGGGCCAACGTCCTGACTTTC. Encoded protein: CASSQRGSGANVLTF.

This chain uses TRBV13 with TRBJ2-7, with 8 bases fitting TRBD1. CDR1 and CDR2 (germline): PRHDT, FYEKMQ (reference sequence). The CDR3 runs 15 residues. V gave up 1 base and J gave up 3 bases; unmatched junction bases: 5. CDR3 loop: CASSLALGQGYEQYF. The CDR3 DNA follows: TGTGCCAGCAGCTTAGCCCTAGGACAGGGCTACGAGCAGTACTTC.

The J gene is TRBJ1-2, the V gene TRBV6-4; maybe TRBD1 (6 bases). Germline V lookup: CDR1 MRHNA, CDR2 SNTAGT. The CDR3 runs to 15 residues. The V and J ends lost 4 bases and 1 base respectively, with 13 bases between them. DNA of the CDR3: TGTGCCAGCAGTGCATCGCCAGGGGTTAACTATGGCTACACCTTC. Translating it yields CASSASPGVNYGYTF.

This chain links TRBV18 with TRBJ2-7; TRBD2 might be the D (5 bases). V was cut by 3 bases and J by 3 bases, with 9 bases left in between. CDR3 length: 13 amino acids. CDR1 is KGHSH and CDR2 is LQKENI in the germline V gene. The CDR3 DNA reads as TGTGCCAGCTCACCGGGAGAAGACTACGAGCAGTACTTC. Translation: CASSPGEDYEQYF. The whole variable domain, filled in from reference TRBV18 and TRBJ2-7, reads NAGVMQNPRHLVRRRGQEARLRCSPMKGHSHVYWYRQLPEEGLKFMVYLQKENIIDESGMPKERFSAEFPKEGPSILRIQQVVRGDSAAYFCASSPGEDYEQYFGPGTRLTVT.

This chain links TRBV5-1 with TRBJ2-2; D remains ambiguous. The V gene lost 0 bases and the J gene lost 4 bases, with 10 bases spanning the gap. The CDR3 has 15 residues. Germline values: CDR1 SGHRS, CDR2 YFSETQ. The CDR3 nucleotides are TGCGCCAGCAGCTTGGTTAGAGGAGCCACCGGGGAGCTGTTTTTT. This encodes CASSLVRGATGELFF.

The rearrangement uses TRBV7-9 and TRBJ1-1; D remains unclear. CDR3 length equals 15 residues. Per germline, CDR1 SEHNR and CDR2 FQNEAQ (reference sequence). Trimming removed 6 bases from V and 4 bases from J, with 18 bases in between. The CDR3 DNA sequence: TGTGCCAGCAGTTCATTCGGGGAGGCGAGCACTGAAGCTTTCTTT. Residues: CASSSFGEASTEAFF.

The J gene is TRBJ1-2, the V gene TRBV6-4, with TRBD1 identical over 9 bases. The germline CDR1 and CDR2 sequences are MRHNA and SNTAGT. J gave up 4 bases and V 6 bases, and 3 bases lay outside the gene matches. The CDR3 loop spans 13 amino acids. CDR3 loop: CASRGQGSYGYTF. CDR3 in DNA: TGTGCCAGCAGGGGACAGGGAAGCTATGGCTACACCTTC.

V is TRBV13 and J is TRBJ2-5, with D possibly TRBD1 on 6 matching bases. Germline CDR1 reads PRHDT; CDR2 reads FYEKMQ (reference sequence). Trimming removed 4 bases from V and 7 bases from J, with 16 bases in between. There are 14 residues in the CDR3. CDR3 DNA sequence: TGTGCCAGCAGCTCGACGACAGGTGGGTCGACCCAGTACTTC. Residues: CASSSTTGGSTQYF.

The chain recombines TRBV4-3 with TRBJ1-1; D perhaps matches TRBD1 (5 bases). With 0 bases removed from V and 1 base from J, the gap between germline ends came to 9 bases. The CDR3 totals 15 residues. CDR1 and CDR2 (germline): LGHNA, YSLEER. In nucleotides, the CDR3 is TGCGCCAGCAGCCAAGAGCGGGGACGGAACACTGAAGCTTTCTTT. It is translated as CASSQERGRNTEAFF.

This clone is a singleton in its sample. In nucleotides, the CDR3 is TGCGCCAGCAGCTTCTTTCAGGACACCGGGGAGCTGTTTTTT. It codes for CASSFFQDTGELFF. This rearrangement joins TRBV5-1 to TRBJ2-2; D gene uncertain. CDR1 SGHRS and CDR2 YFSETQ come from the germline V gene. This CDR3 region has 14 residues. The V and J ends lost 2 bases and 3 bases respectively, with 8 bases between them.

V and J are TRBV15 and TRBJ2-1; 11 bases line up with TRBD2. V trimming: 1 base; J trimming: 0 bases; junction bases outside the gene matches: 5. This CDR3 is built from 18 residues. Germline lookup yields CDR1 LNHNV and CDR2 YYDKDF (reference sequence). The CDR3 protein is CATSRGSGGASSYNEQFF. DNA for the CDR3: TGTGCCACCAGCAGAGGTAGCGGGGGGGCGAGCTCCTACAATGAGCAGTTCTTC.

The genes are TRBV2 and TRBJ1-2; perhaps TRBD1 as D (6 bases). This CDR3 comprises 14 residues. V was trimmed by 4 bases and J by 4 bases, leaving 13 bases between them. Germline loops: CDR1 SNHLY, CDR2 FYNNEI. CDR3 protein: CASSGSGVGYGYTF. CDR3 DNA: TGTGCCAGCAGTGGCTCAGGGGTAGGCTATGGCTACACCTTC.

The chain carries TRBV5-5 and TRBJ1-2, with TRBD1 matching 10 bases. Germline V CDR1 and CDR2: SGHKS, YYEKEE (reference sequence). The junction had 10 bases not matched to a gene; V was cut back by 4 bases and J by 7 bases. The CDR3 has 15 amino acids. The CDR3 is CASSPRQGAPAGYTF. CDR3 bases: TGTGCCAGCAGCCCGCGACAGGGGGCGCCGGCTGGCTACACCTTC.

V usage is TRBV19 and J usage is TRBJ1-2, with a tentative D call TRBD1 (6 bases). V was pared by 5 bases and J by 0 bases, with 13 bases between. Germline V CDR1 and CDR2: LNHDA, SQIVND (reference sequence). The CDR3 is made up of 15 amino acids. CDR3 bases: TGTGCCAGTAGTCCGACAGGAAACACTAACTATGGCTACACCTTC. Translating it yields CASSPTGNTNYGYTF.

This chain links TRBV7-9 with TRBJ2-2, with 9 positions matching TRBD1. CDR3 size: 15 residues. Germline CDR1 and CDR2: SEHNR and FQNEAQ (reference sequence). With V trimmed by 4 bases and J by 3 bases, 3 bases remained unmatched. Here the CDR3 DNA reads TGTGCCAGCAGCTACCGGGACAGGGACACCGGGGAGCTGTTTTTT. This sequence encodes CASSYRDRDTGELFF.

V gene TRBV6-5 combines with J gene TRBJ2-7; 9 bases match TRBD1. With V trimmed by 8 bases and J by 6 bases, 8 bases remained unmatched. The CDR3 is 13 amino acids. Germline loops: CDR1 MNHEY, CDR2 SVGAGI. The CDR3 sequence is CASETGTGSEQYF. CDR3 in DNA: TGTGCCAGCGAAACCGGGACAGGGTCCGAGCAGTACTTC.

The chain uses TRBV6-5 and TRBJ1-2, with a tentative D call TRBD1 (6 bases). The CDR3 runs to 14 residues. The V gene's germline CDR1 is MNHEY and CDR2 SVGAGI. The germline V and J ends were trimmed by 2 bases and 8 bases, with 15 bases remaining between them. CDR3 DNA: TGTGCCAGCAGTTACACGTTGGACAGCTGGGGCTACACCTTC. Translated: CASSYTLDSWGYTF.